Given below is one T cell receptor (beta chain) in context. The data were taken from a study of blood T cell repertoires in COVID-19. Authors' methods: From reference gene primer amplification, estimates of nucleated cell counts were derived. Assay used: immunoSEQ multiplex PCR; TCRdb lists only in-frame clones, some missing. The V and J calls and the clone size are those of that table, but D and trimming were determined from the DNA. The data show 300,000 to 400,000 clones, 86% seen once. Sequenced input: peripheral blood. This receptor was taken from a woman aged 60-75 years with COVID-19, enrolled during active disease.

Here the CDR3 reads CASSGTGRTSTDTQYF. The DNA for the CDR3 is TGTGCCAGCAGCGGAACAGGGAGAACTAGCACAGATACGCAGTATTTT. The rearrangement joins TRBV7-3 to TRBJ2-3, with D perhaps TRBD1 (6 bases). The CDR3 spans 16 residues. The germline V gene has CDR1 SGHTA and CDR2 FQGTGA. Deletions cut 5 bases from V and 0 bases from J, with 15 bases between.